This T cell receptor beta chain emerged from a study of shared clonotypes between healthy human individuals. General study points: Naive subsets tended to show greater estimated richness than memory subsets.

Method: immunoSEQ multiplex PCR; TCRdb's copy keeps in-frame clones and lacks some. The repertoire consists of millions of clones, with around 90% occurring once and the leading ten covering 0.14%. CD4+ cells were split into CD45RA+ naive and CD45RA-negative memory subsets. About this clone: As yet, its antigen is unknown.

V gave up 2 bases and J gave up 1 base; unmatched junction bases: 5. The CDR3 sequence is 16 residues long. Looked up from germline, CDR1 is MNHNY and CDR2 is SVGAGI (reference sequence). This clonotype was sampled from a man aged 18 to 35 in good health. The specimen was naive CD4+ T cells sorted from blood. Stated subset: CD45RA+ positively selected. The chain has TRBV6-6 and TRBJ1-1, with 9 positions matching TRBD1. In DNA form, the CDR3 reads TGTGCCAGCAGTTACCCGGGGACAGGGACGAACACTGAAGCTTTCTTT. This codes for CASSYPGTGTNTEAFF.